This T cell receptor (beta chain) came from a study of regulatory T cells in long-lasting Graves disease. As to time point: newly diagnosed GD, antithyroid drugs for less than 3 months. The TCR library used RNA extracted from PBMCs. Study results and caveats: Small numbers of samples may have cut accuracy.

Trimming took off 8 bases at V and 1 base at J, with 13 bases between the two ends. CDR3 length: 14 amino acids. Sequencing libraries for TCR beta were prepared with iRepertoire HTBI primers and Arm-PCR of CDR3 regions. One entry per CDR3 protein results from TCRdb running MiXCR on the multiplex PCR reads. This sample carries 420,000 or so distinct CDR3 sequences, 16% of them seen once, and the ten largest clones take around 23%. Points on this clonotype: The antigen is not known.

This sample was also put to use in a study of T cells in Graves' hyperthyroidism and ophthalmopathy. This second study says: The definition of stable Graves' hyperthyroidism was no ophthalmopathy progression within 18 months. A first-round RT-PCR of the TCR CDR3 used the HTBI primer set.

The chain recombines TRBV12-3 or TRBV12-4 with TRBJ2-3; D is unclear. The receptor was derived from a woman aged 18-35 years with Graves disease. The source material was peripheral blood mononuclear cells (PBMCs), sampled at new diagnosis, from a patient treated with antithyroid drugs. The CDR3 reads CASPQSSGTDTQYF. Written as DNA, the CDR3 is TGTGCCAGCCCCCAATCTTCGGGCACAGATACGCAGTATTTT.